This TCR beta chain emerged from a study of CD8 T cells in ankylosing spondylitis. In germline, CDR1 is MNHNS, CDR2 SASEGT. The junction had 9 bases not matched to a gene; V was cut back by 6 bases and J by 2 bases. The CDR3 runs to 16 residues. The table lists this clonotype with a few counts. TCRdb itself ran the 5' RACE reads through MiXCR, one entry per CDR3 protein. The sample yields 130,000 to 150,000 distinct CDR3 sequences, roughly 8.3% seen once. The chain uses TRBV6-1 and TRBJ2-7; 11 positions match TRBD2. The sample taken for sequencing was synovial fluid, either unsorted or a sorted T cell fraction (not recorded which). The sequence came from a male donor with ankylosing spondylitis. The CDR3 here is CASRRTRLAGTYEQYF. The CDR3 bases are TGTGCCAGCAGACGAACCCGACTAGCGGGAACCTACGAGCAGTACTTC.